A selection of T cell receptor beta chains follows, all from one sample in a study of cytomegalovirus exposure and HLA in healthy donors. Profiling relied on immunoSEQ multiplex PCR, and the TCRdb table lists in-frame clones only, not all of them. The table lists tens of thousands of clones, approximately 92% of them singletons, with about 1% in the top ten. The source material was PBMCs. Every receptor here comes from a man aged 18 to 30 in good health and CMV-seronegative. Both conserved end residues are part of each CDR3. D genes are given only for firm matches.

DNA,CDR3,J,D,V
TGCGCCAGCAGCGACAACAGAGGGCTTGCGTACGAGCAGTACTTC,CASSDNRGLAYEQYF,TRBJ2-7,-,TRBV5-1
TGTGCCAGCAGCGCGTACCGGGGTTACCAAGAGACCCAGTACTTC,CASSAYRGYQETQYF,TRBJ2-5,-,TRBV9
TGTGCCAGCAGCCAAATAGCGGGCCGTTCCTACGAGCAGTACTTC,CASSQIAGRSYEQYF,TRBJ2-7,TRBD2,TRBV14
TGTGCCAGCAGCTGGACCGGGACAGTTGACATTCAGTACTTC,CASSWTGTVDIQYF,TRBJ2-4,TRBD1,TRBV5-5
TGTGCCAGCAGCGAACAACCGGACAGGCCGGAAAGGACTTACTTC,CASSEQPDRPERTYF,TRBJ2-7,TRBD1,TRBV5-4
TGTGCCAGCAGCTTATCGGGAGGGGATTGGGATGAGCAGTTCTTC,CASSLSGGDWDEQFF,TRBJ2-1,TRBD2,TRBV7-9
TGTGCCAGCAGTTTGGGGGGTTCTTTCTACGAGCAGTACTTC,CASSLGGSFYEQYF,TRBJ2-7,-,TRBV27
TGTGCCTGTGTGGACATAGATAACTATGGCTACACCTTC,CACVDIDNYGYTF,TRBJ1-2,-,TRBV19
TGTGCCAGCTCACCACCCGCACTAGCGGGAGCCAATGAGCAGTTCTTC,CASSPPALAGANEQFF,TRBJ2-1,TRBD2,TRBV18
TGTGCCAGCAGCTTATATTCGGAGTCCCCCTACAATGAGCAGTTCTTC,CASSLYSESPYNEQFF,TRBJ2-1,-,TRBV11-3
TGTGCCAGCAGTTCTACTTGGAACACCGGGGAGCTGTTTTTT,CASSSTWNTGELFF,TRBJ2-2,-,TRBV7-2
TGTGCCAGCAGCATCAGACAGGGGAACACCGGGGAGCTGTTTTTT,CASSIRQGNTGELFF,TRBJ2-2,TRBD1,TRBV9
TGTGCCACTCCAGTGACCGGGGAGCTGTTTTTT,CATPVTGELFF,TRBJ2-2,-,TRBV11-2
TGTGCCAGCAGCCCTGAGGGACTAGTAGACAATGAGCAGTTCTTC,CASSPEGLVDNEQFF,TRBJ2-1,TRBD2,TRBV7-9
TGTGCCAGCAGTGGCCACAGGTGGCAGTTCTTC,CASSGHRWQFF,TRBJ2-1,-,TRBV25-1
TGTGCCAGCAGCTTAGAGCCGGGACAGAGTACCTACGAGCAGTACTTC,CASSLEPGQSTYEQYF,TRBJ2-7,TRBD1,TRBV7-8
TGTGCCAGCAGTGGGGCGAGCGGGGGGTACAATGAGCAGTTCTTC,CASSGASGGYNEQFF,TRBJ2-1,TRBD2,TRBV6-4
TGTGCCAGCAGTTTAAACGGAGAAAACATTCAGTACTTC,CASSLNGENIQYF,TRBJ2-4,-,TRBV27
TGTGCCACCAGCGGGTGGACTAGCGCGGGGGTCACAGATACGCAGTATTTT,CATSGWTSAGVTDTQYF,TRBJ2-3,TRBD2,TRBV15
TGTGCCAGCAGGCAAGGGACAGGGTGGGGTTACGAGCAGTACTTC,CASRQGTGWGYEQYF,TRBJ2-7,TRBD1,TRBV6-5
TGTGCCAGCAGTTTAGTAACAGGGGGAAGAGATACGCAGTATTTT,CASSLVTGGRDTQYF,TRBJ2-3,TRBD1,TRBV27
TGTGCCAGCAGCTTGGATGTGACAGGGGGCCGGGCGGGAGTCCGAGATACGCAGTATTTT,CASSLDVTGGRAGVRDTQYF,TRBJ2-3,TRBD1,TRBV5-4